This TCR beta chain derives from a study of OX40 agonist ivuxolimab in advanced cancers. Looking at the study overall: In this trial design, patients received ivuxolimab intravenously at 0.01 to 10 mg/kg every 2 weeks. Mean age roughly 65 years, range about 23 to 80; roughly 80% male.

Of note for this clone: Its antigen remains unidentified.

The data were produced by immunoSEQ multiplex PCR, yet TCRdb's version contains in-frame clones alone and is incomplete. The sample carries roughly 56,000 clones, 80% to 85% recorded once. General study findings and limits: There were also nonresponders showing low normalized T-cell clonal expansion.

Deletions cut 7 bases from V and 1 base from J, with 11 bases between. The CDR3 extends over 14 amino acids. Looked up from germline, CDR1 is SNHLY and CDR2 is FYNNEI. Cycle 7 day 1, cycle 4 day 1, and baseline were the timepoints at which blood was sampled. The sequence was collected from an adult with an advanced solid tumor such as melanoma, head and neck, liver or kidney cancer. The sequenced sample was CD4+ or CD8+ T cells sorted from blood, obtained in a trial of the OX40 agonist ivuxolimab. The V and J genes are TRBV2 and TRBJ2-1; tentative D call: TRBD2 (5 bases). In DNA form, the CDR3 reads TGTGCCAGCAACGGTGGAGGATCCTACAATGAGCAGTTCTTC. It is translated as CASNGGGSYNEQFF.